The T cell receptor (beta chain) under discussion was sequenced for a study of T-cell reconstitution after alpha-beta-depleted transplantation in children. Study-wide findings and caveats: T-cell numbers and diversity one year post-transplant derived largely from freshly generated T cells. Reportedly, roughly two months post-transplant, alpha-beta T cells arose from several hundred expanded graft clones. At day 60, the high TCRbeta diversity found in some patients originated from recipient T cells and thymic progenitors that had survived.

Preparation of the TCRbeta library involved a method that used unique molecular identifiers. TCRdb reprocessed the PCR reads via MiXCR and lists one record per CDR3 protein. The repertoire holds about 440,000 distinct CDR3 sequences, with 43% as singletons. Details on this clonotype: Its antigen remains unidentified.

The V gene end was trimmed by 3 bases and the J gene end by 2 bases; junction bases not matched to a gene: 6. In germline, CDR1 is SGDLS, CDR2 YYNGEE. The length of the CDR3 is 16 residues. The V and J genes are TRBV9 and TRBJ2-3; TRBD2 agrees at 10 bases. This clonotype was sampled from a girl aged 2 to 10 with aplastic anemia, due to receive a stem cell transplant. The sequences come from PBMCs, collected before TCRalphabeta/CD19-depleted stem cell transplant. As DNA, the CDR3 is TGTGCCAGCAGCGACCTACTAGCGGGGCTCACAGATACGCAGTATTTT. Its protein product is CASSDLLAGLTDTQYF.